Listed here are 18 T cell receptor beta chains from one sample, sequenced in a study of T cell responses to AZD1222 COVID-19 vaccine. Clones were sequenced by immunoSEQ multiplex PCR, and TCRdb holds only the in-frame ones, with some missing. The sample lists about 98,000 clones, 88% occurring once. The sequencing here drew on peripheral blood, taken on day 0 of AZD1222 vaccination. The receptors stem from an adult in good health.

The chain recombines TRBV13 with TRBJ1-6; TRBD1 matches 9 bases. CDR3 length: 14 amino acids. Per germline, CDR1 PRHDT and CDR2 FYEKMQ (reference sequence). Losses at the gene ends were 5 bases for V and 7 bases for J; bases not matched to a gene: 3. The CDR3 loop is CASSAGTGNSPLHF. In DNA form, the CDR3 reads TGTGCCAGCAGCGCCGGGACAGGGAATTCACCCCTCCACTTT.

Details on this clone: This may arise from a read error, as a much more abundant clone is one base away. The chain is built from TRBV11-2 and TRBJ2-7; 7 bases are shared with TRBD1. Germline lookup yields CDR1 SGHAT and CDR2 FQNNGV. Trimming at V came to 7 bases and at J to 2 bases, leaving 2 bases not matched to a gene. The CDR3 totals 12 residues. CDR3 in amino acids: CASTDRAYEQYF. CDR3 DNA sequence: TGTGCCAGCACCGACAGGGCCTACGAGCAGTACTTC.

The sample holds one count of this clone. The chain uses TRBV28 and TRBJ1-2, with D hard to call. There are 14 residues in the CDR3. V lost 5 bases and J lost 0, with 10 bases in between. Germline CDR1 and CDR2: MDHEN and SYDVKM. As DNA, the CDR3 is TGTGCCAGCAGTATTGGTCGAGCTAACTATGGCTACACCTTC. Encoded protein: CASSIGRANYGYTF.

J is TRBJ1-2 and V is TRBV27; 9 bases line up with TRBD1. The ends lost 6 bases at V and 5 bases at J; junction bases unmatched: 13. Germline V CDR1 and CDR2: MNHEY, SMNVEV (reference sequence). The CDR3 runs 16 residues. The CDR3 here is CASSLIGDRDHYGYTF. As DNA, the CDR3 is TGTGCCAGCAGCCTCATCGGGGACAGGGATCATTATGGCTACACCTTC.

To note about this clone: Other DNA variants within this sample encode the same CDR3. CDR3 DNA sequence: TGTGCCAGCAGTCTCCGACAGGGAAGCTACGAGCAGTACTTC. This codes for CASSLRQGSYEQYF. The chain carries TRBV28 and TRBJ2-7, with 7 nucleotides matching TRBD1. The CDR3 is 14 residues long. V dropped 5 bases and J dropped 3; count of bases not matched to a gene: 7. Germline-derived CDR1 and CDR2 are MDHEN and SYDVKM.

The J gene is TRBJ2-7, the V gene TRBV11-3, with no clear D. V gave up 0 bases and J gave up 6 bases, with 6 bases separating them. The CDR3 runs to 12 residues. Germline-derived CDR1 and CDR2 are SGHNT and YENEEA. The CDR3 DNA reads TGTGCCAGCAGCTTAGAAGACGGCGAGCAGTACTTC. Its protein is CASSLEDGEQYF.

The count of this clone is one. The rearrangement links TRBV6-6 to TRBJ1-3; D gene uncertain. The ends were cut back, 5 bases at V and 4 bases at J, with 18 bases in the middle. The length of the CDR3 is 16 residues. Germline assignment: CDR1 MNHNY and CDR2 SVGAGI (reference sequence). The CDR3 region has the DNA TGTGCCAGCAGTCCGCCGGGCCCCCGGTCCGGAAACACCATATATTTT. Its translation is CASSPPGPRSGNTIYF.

The sample holds a few counts of this clone. The rearrangement uses TRBV27 and TRBJ1-2; unclear D gene. The CDR3 loop spans 14 amino acids. Germline-derived CDR1 and CDR2 are MNHEY and SMNVEV (reference sequence). Trimming cost V 2 bases and J 3 bases, with 10 bases left between them. The CDR3 sequence is CASSLKSSHYGYTF. The CDR3 coding sequence is TGTGCCAGCAGTTTAAAGTCATCCCACTATGGCTACACCTTC.

For this clone: Additional DNA sequences in this sample encode the identical CDR3. The V gene is TRBV7-9, the J gene TRBJ2-3; 8 nucleotides match TRBD1. The CDR3 totals 13 residues. Trimming took 5 bases from V and 4 from J; bases not matched to a gene: 2. The germline CDR1 and CDR2 sequences are SEHNR and FQNEAQ (reference sequence). The DNA for the CDR3 is TGTGCCAGCAGCCCCAGGGGGCCAGATACGCAGTATTTT. Residues: CASSPRGPDTQYF.

The chain recombines TRBV6-2 or TRBV6-3 with TRBJ2-2, with TRBD1 matching over 8 bases. The J segment lost 3 bases and the V segment lost 2 bases, leaving 2 bases of the junction unmatched. The CDR3 has 15 residues. From germline, CDR1 is MNHEY and CDR2 SVGEGT. CDR3 loop: CASSYGQGYTGELFF. As DNA, the CDR3 is TGTGCCAGCAGTTACGGACAGGGATACACCGGGGAGCTGTTTTTT.

This sequence joins TRBV20-1 and TRBJ1-1; the D is unclear. The CDR3 has 11 residues. CDR1 is DFQATT, CDR2 SNEGSKA, per germline (reference sequence). Trimming pared 6 bases from V and 10 bases from J, leaving 15 bases between. The CDR3 reads CSAHEGLGAFF. CDR3 bases: TGCAGTGCCCATGAAGGGTTGGGAGCTTTCTTT.

The genes are TRBV27 and TRBJ1-4; perhaps TRBD1 as D (6 bases). Looked up from germline, CDR1 is MNHEY and CDR2 is SMNVEV (reference sequence). The CDR3 runs 14 residues. V was pared by 7 bases and J by 2 bases, with 11 bases between. CDR3 residues: CASKGGATNEKLFF. CDR3 DNA sequence: TGTGCCAGCAAAGGGGGGGCCACTAATGAAAAACTGTTTTTT.

The J gene is TRBJ2-1, the V gene TRBV2; D call uncertain. CDR1 is SNHLY, CDR2 FYNNEI, per germline. The ends were cut back, 11 bases at V and 10 bases at J, with 6 bases in the middle. The CDR3 is made up of 8 amino acids. CDR3 loop: CALWEQFF. CDR3 DNA: TGTGCCTTATGGGAGCAGTTCTTC.

The V and J genes are TRBV2 and TRBJ1-4; perhaps TRBD1 as D (5 bases). V lost 11 bases and J lost 8, with 15 bases in between. The germline V gene encodes CDR1 SNHLY and CDR2 FYNNEI. CDR3 length: 12 amino acids. CDR3 nucleotide sequence: TGTGCCGCCTTGAGGGACCGCGAAAAACTGTTTTTT. Protein product: CAALRDREKLFF.

This chain joins TRBV7-6 and TRBJ1-4, with D maybe TRBD1 (5 bases). CDR1 and CDR2 (germline): SGHVS, FNYEAQ. The V end was cut by 5 bases, the J end by 2 bases, with 12 bases between. CDR3 length: 15 amino acids. CDR3 nucleotide sequence: TGTGCCAGCAGCCCCGCGGGGGGGACTAATGAAAAACTGTTTTTT. It translates to CASSPAGGTNEKLFF.

The chain couples TRBV19 to TRBJ2-3; 9 bases match TRBD1. V dropped 2 bases and J dropped 0; count of bases not matched to a gene: 9. The CDR3 is 18 residues long. The germline V gene has CDR1 LNHDA and CDR2 SQIVND (reference sequence). The CDR3 sequence is CASSIFGTGLTSTDTQYF. CDR3 in DNA: TGTGCCAGTAGTATATTTGGGACAGGGTTGACTAGCACAGATACGCAGTATTTT.

The J gene is TRBJ2-3, the V gene TRBV29-1; 8 positions match TRBD1. Germline CDR1 is SQVTM and CDR2 is ANQGSEA. The CDR3 has 16 amino acids. V was pared by 6 bases and J by 3 bases, with 14 bases of the junction left unmatched. The CDR3 spells CSVRGTGIGRTDTQYF. The CDR3 coding sequence is TGCAGCGTGAGGGGGACAGGAATCGGAAGGACAGATACGCAGTATTTT.

The CDR3 nucleotides read TGTGCCAGCAGTACGACAGGGGTTTCTTACTTC. Protein product: CASSTTGVSYF. The chain links TRBV27 to TRBJ2-7, with TRBD1 identical over 8 bases. Germline lookup yields CDR1 MNHEY and CDR2 SMNVEV (reference sequence). This CDR3 is built from 11 residues. The ends lost 5 bases at V and 13 bases at J; junction bases unmatched: 7.